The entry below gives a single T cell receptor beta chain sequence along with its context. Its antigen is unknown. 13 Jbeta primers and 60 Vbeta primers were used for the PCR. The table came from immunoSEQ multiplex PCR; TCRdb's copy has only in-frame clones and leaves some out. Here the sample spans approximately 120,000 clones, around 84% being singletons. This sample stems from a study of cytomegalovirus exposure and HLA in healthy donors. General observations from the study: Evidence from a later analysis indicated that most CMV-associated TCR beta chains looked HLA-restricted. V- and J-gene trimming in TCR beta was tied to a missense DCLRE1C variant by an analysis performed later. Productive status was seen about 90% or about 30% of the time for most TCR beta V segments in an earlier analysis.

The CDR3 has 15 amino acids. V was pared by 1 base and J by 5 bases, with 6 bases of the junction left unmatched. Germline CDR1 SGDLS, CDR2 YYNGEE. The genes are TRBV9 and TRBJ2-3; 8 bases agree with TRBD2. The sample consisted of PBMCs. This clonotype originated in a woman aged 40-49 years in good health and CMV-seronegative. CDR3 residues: CASSVTSGPGDTQYF. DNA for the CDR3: TGTGCCAGCAGCGTAACTAGCGGACCAGGAGATACGCAGTATTTT.